This record concerns one T cell receptor beta chain sequence. The entry originates in a study of blood T cell repertoires in COVID-19. Study background: COVID-19 samples collected from the United States, Italy and Spain covered acute and convalescent phases. T cells, B-cell-depleted T cells, or PBMCs provided the cDNA or gDNA that served as material.

In the original processing: Using reference gene primer amplification, nucleated cell counts were estimated. Sequencing used immunoSEQ multiplex PCR; TCRdb keeps in-frame clones, though not all of them. That table is the source of V, J and clone size, and D and trimming were worked out from the DNA. The table records around 450,000 clones, more than 85% of them present only once. V lost 4 bases and J 2 bases, leaving 11 bases between the germline ends. The V gene's germline CDR1 is LGHDT and CDR2 YNNKEL (reference sequence). This CDR3 spans 14 amino acids. Sample: peripheral blood. The J gene is TRBJ2-5, the V gene TRBV3-1 (or the pseudogene TRBV3-2); D gene uncertain. The TCR comes from a woman aged 25-40 years with acute or convalescent COVID-19. The CDR3 region is CASSLRGLQETQYF. CDR3 bases: TGTGCCAGCAGCCTAAGAGGTCTGCAAGAGACCCAGTACTTC.